This is a list of T cell receptor beta chains from one sample in a study of T cell responses to AZD1222 COVID-19 vaccine. Here immunoSEQ multiplex PCR was the method, and the copy in TCRdb shows in-frame clones only, minus some. The table has 90,000 to 120,000 clones, about 86% seen once; the top ten hold about 3%. Sample: peripheral blood, taken on day 0 of AZD1222 vaccination. These receptors came from an adult in good health. The CDR3 runs from the conserved cysteine through the conserved F or W. The D gene is left open where the match is weak. Some rows mark clone size as missing; the rest say once, few, many or name a class of expanded clone.

abundance,j_gene,d_gene,v_gene,CDR3nt,CDR3aa
-,TRBJ1-5,-,TRBV9,TGTGCCAGCAGTGCCGGGGGGGGATCTGGCAATCAGCCCCAGCATTTT,CASSAGGGSGNQPQHF
-,TRBJ1-1,TRBD1,TRBV7-9,TGTGCCAGCACCACAGGGGCGTCGAACACTGAAGCTTTCTTT,CASTTGASNTEAFF
-,TRBJ1-5,-,TRBV30,TGTGCCTGGAGTGTACTCCCCGAGGGAGGTCAGCCCCAGCATTTT,CAWSVLPEGGQPQHF
once,TRBJ1-2,-,TRBV4-3,TGCGCCAGCAGCCAAGATTTTTCAGGGGCAAGCTATGGCTACACCTTC,CASSQDFSGASYGYTF
-,TRBJ1-2,-,TRBV5-4,TGTGCCAGCAGCTTCGGATCAGCGAGTAACTATGGCTACACCTTC,CASSFGSASNYGYTF
-,TRBJ1-3,-,TRBV6-6,TGTGCCAGCAGTTACGGGCAGGGCCTAGGAAACACCATATATTTT,CASSYGQGLGNTIYF
-,TRBJ1-1,-,TRBV7-8,TGTGCCAGCCTACAGGGCCTGAACACTGAAGCTTTCTTT,CASLQGLNTEAFF
-,TRBJ2-7,TRBD2,TRBV27,TGTGCCAGCAGTACCCGGGGGGGGTACGGAGGAGAGCAGTACTTC,CASSTRGGYGGEQYF
-,TRBJ2-5,-,TRBV7-9,TGTGCCAGCAGCTTAACCTGGCCAGAGACCCAGTACTTC,CASSLTWPETQYF
-,TRBJ2-1,TRBD2,TRBV28,TGTGCCAGCACGACTAGCGGGGGCTACAATGAGCAGTTCTTC,CASTTSGGYNEQFF
-,TRBJ1-6,TRBD1,TRBV7-8,TGTGCCAGCAGCCCCGAGGGGGCAGGGTTGAATTCACCCCTCCACTTT,CASSPEGAGLNSPLHF
-,TRBJ1-1,-,TRBV10-3,TGTGCCATCAGGGCCACAGGAGTGGCCACTGAAGCTTTCTTT,CAIRATGVATEAFF
-,TRBJ1-5,-,TRBV2,TGTGCCAGCAGTGAAGGACAGACCTATAGCAATCAGCCCCAGCATTTT,CASSEGQTYSNQPQHF
-,TRBJ2-5,TRBD1,TRBV7-2,TGTGCCAGCAGCGTAGGACAGGGGCCCCAAGAGACCCAGTACTTC,CASSVGQGPQETQYF
-,TRBJ2-2,-,TRBV9,TGTGCCAGCAGCGCCCGGGTCTCCACCGACACCGGGGAGCTGTTTTTT,CASSARVSTDTGELFF
-,TRBJ1-1,-,TRBV19,TGTGCCAGTGGACCCCTATTGGGCAGCACTGAAGCTTTCTTT,CASGPLLGSTEAFF
-,TRBJ1-2,-,TRBV6-1,TGTGCCAGCAGTGAAGCTCTGGGATATTCCTATGGCTACACCTTC,CASSEALGYSYGYTF
once,TRBJ2-5,-,TRBV19,TGTGCCAGTAGTACCCGGGTTTTCTCGGGGGAGACCCAGTACTTC,CASSTRVFSGETQYF
-,TRBJ1-4,-,TRBV5-8,TGTGCCAGCAGCTTGGACAGGAATGAAAAACTGTTTTTT,CASSLDRNEKLFF
-,TRBJ1-1,-,TRBV6-4,TGTGCCAGCATGGGCCCGAACACTGAAGCTTTCTTT,CASMGPNTEAFF
few,TRBJ2-2,-,TRBV2,TGTGCCAGCAGTGTTTCTCCGGGTAGGAACACCGGGGAGCTGTTTTTT,CASSVSPGRNTGELFF
-,TRBJ1-5,-,TRBV5-6,TGTGCCAGCAGCTTGGTGTCGGGAGGACAGCCCCAGCATTTT,CASSLVSGGQPQHF
-,TRBJ1-6,TRBD1,TRBV5-6,TGTGCCAGCAGCTTGGACAGGGGGATTAATTCACCCCTCCACTTT,CASSLDRGINSPLHF
-,TRBJ1-1,-,TRBV5-5,TGTGCCAGCAGCTTCACCCAGGTATTGAACACTGAAGCTTTCTTT,CASSFTQVLNTEAFF
-,TRBJ1-5,-,TRBV10-3,TGTGCCATCAGTGAGTCCTGGCAGAACAATCAGCCCCAGCATTTT,CAISESWQNNQPQHF
-,TRBJ2-1,-,TRBV2,TGTGCCAGCAGTCCCCCCCGCGGGATCGACAATGAGCAGTTCTTC,CASSPPRGIDNEQFF
-,TRBJ1-3,-,TRBV5-6,TGTGCCAGCAGCTTGGCCACCGGCAGGGCCCGAAACACCATATATTTT,CASSLATGRARNTIYF
-,TRBJ2-3,-,TRBV6-5,TGTGCCAGCAGTTACGCGGGCACAGATACGCAGTATTTT,CASSYAGTDTQYF
-,TRBJ1-6,-,TRBV3-1/TRBV3-2,TGTGCCAGCAGCCAACCGGTGGGCAGACAAAATTCACCCCTCCACTTT,CASSQPVGRQNSPLHF
-,TRBJ2-3,TRBD2,TRBV3-1/TRBV3-2,TGTGCCAGCAGCCATAGAACGGCGACTAGCGGGGCTGTCCGTACGCAGTATTTT,CASSHRTATSGAVRTQYF
-,TRBJ1-4,-,TRBV30,TGTGCCTGGAGCGGGACATATGAAAAACTGTTTTTT,CAWSGTYEKLFF
-,TRBJ2-5,-,TRBV4-3,TGCGCCAGCAGCCAAGATCACGGGGATGAGACCCAGTACTTC,CASSQDHGDETQYF
-,TRBJ2-1,-,TRBV5-1,TGCGCCAGCAGCTTGGATGGGGGCTACAATGAGCAGTTCTTC,CASSLDGGYNEQFF
-,TRBJ1-1,TRBD1,TRBV7-2,TGTGCCAGCAGCCCACAAGGGGGCATCGTGAACACTGAAGCTTTCTTT,CASSPQGGIVNTEAFF
-,TRBJ2-1,-,TRBV18,TGTGCCAGCTCACCCCGGGAGCGGAGCTCCTACAATGAGCAGTTCTTC,CASSPRERSSYNEQFF
-,TRBJ1-2,TRBD1,TRBV11-2,TGTGCCAGCAGCCCAGGACAGGGGGCTAATGGCTACACCTTC,CASSPGQGANGYTF
-,TRBJ2-3,TRBD1,TRBV9,TGTGCCAGCAGCGCGGGACAGGGGAGAGATACGCAGTATTTT,CASSAGQGRDTQYF
-,TRBJ2-5,-,TRBV5-1,TGCGCCAGCAGCTCCCCTCAAGAGACCCAGTACTTC,CASSSPQETQYF
once,TRBJ1-4,-,TRBV7-2,TGTGCCAGCAGCTTAGGGCGGGGGACTAATGAAAAACTGTTTTTT,CASSLGRGTNEKLFF